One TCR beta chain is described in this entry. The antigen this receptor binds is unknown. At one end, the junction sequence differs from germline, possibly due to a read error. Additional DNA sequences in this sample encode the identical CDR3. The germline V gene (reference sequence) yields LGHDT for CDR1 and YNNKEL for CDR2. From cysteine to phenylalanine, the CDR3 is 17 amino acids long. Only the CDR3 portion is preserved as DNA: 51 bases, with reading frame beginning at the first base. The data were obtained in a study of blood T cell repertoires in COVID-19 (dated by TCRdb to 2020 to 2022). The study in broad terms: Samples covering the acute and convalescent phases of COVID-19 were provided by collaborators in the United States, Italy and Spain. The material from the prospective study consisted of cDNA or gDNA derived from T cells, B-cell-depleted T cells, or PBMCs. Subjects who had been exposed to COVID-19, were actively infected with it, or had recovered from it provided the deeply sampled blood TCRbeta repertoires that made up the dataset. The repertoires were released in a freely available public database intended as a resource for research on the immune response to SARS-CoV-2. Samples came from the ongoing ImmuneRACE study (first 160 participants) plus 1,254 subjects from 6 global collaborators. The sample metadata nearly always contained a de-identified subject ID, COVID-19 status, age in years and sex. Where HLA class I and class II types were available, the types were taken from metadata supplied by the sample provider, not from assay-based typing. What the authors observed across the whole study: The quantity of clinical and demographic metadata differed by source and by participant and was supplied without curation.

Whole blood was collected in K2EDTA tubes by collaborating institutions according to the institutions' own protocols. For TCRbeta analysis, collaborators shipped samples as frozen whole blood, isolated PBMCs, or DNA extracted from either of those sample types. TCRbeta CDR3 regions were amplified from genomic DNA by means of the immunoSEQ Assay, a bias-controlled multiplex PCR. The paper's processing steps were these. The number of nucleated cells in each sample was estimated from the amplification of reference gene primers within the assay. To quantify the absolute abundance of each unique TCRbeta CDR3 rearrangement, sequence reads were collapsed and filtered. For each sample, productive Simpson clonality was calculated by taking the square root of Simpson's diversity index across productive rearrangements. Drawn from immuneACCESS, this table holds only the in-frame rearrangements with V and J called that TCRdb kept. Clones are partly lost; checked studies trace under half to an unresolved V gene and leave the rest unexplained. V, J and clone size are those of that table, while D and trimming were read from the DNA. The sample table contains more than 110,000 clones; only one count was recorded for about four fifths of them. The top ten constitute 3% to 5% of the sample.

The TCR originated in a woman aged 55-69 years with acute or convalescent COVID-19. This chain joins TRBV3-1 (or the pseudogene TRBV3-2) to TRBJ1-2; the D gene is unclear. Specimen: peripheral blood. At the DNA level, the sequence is TGTGCCAGCAGCCAAGCAAGGTGGCGGCCTGCGCTCTATGGCTATACCTTC. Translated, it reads CASSQARWRPALYGYTF.